This TCR beta chain originates from a study of T-cell reconstitution after alpha-beta-depleted transplantation in children. Study-wide findings and caveats: It was reported that alpha-beta T cells came from several hundred expanded graft clones (about two months after transplant). Once a year had passed after transplant, T-cell counts and diversity came mostly from newly produced T cells. Certain patients had high TCRbeta diversity at day 60, and it came from recipient T cells and thymic progenitors that survived.

In this sample, this clonotype turned up many times. Antigen unknown. Construction of the TCRbeta library involved unique molecular identifiers. TCRdb re-derived calls from the PCR reads in MiXCR, one entry per CDR3 protein. Altogether more than 400,000 distinct CDR3 sequences are present, approximately 42% being singletons, with the ten largest covering 27%. Losses at the gene ends were 2 bases for V and 4 bases for J; bases not matched to a gene: 11. This CDR3 is 17 amino acids long. Germline CDR1 SGHRS, CDR2 YFSETQ. The source of this sequence is a girl aged 2 to 9 with aplastic anemia, due to receive a stem cell transplant. This chain links TRBV5-1 with TRBJ2-2, with 7 positions matching TRBD1. The sequenced sample was PBMCs, obtained before TCRalphabeta/CD19-depleted stem cell transplant. The DNA of the CDR3 is TGCGCCAGCAGCTTAGCGGAGACAGGGCTCGGCACCGGGGAGCTGTTTTTT. Protein: CASSLAETGLGTGELFF.